This is a list of T cell receptor beta chains from one sample in a study of shared clonotypes between healthy human individuals. Profiling relied on immunoSEQ multiplex PCR, and the TCRdb table lists in-frame clones only, not all of them. The data contain 2 million to 3 million clones, approximately 93% of them seen just once; the ten biggest clones take up around 0.37%. Sequencing was performed on naive CD4+ T cells from PBMCs. The source of these receptors is a man younger than 30 in good health. Some clones in this sample may be carry-over from other donors' samples. CDR3s include the opening cysteine and the closing phenylalanine or tryptophan. D genes are given only for firm matches. Some rows have no size entry. The others give once, few or many, or a class for an expanded clone.

V gene: TRBV5-1
clone size: once
D gene: TRBD1
J gene: TRBJ1-2
CDR3 protein: CASSMDRGDGYTF
CDR3 DNA: TGCGCCAGCAGCATGGACAGGGGCGATGGCTACACCTTC

V gene: TRBV30
clone size: .
D gene: TRBD1
J gene: TRBJ2-1
CDR3 protein: CAWVGDRAYNEQFF
CDR3 DNA: TGTGCCTGGGTCGGTGACAGGGCCTACAATGAGCAGTTCTTC

V gene: TRBV7-8
clone size: .
D gene: TRBD1
J gene: TRBJ2-3
CDR3 protein: CASSLTGGGDTQYF
CDR3 DNA: TGTGCCAGCAGCTTGACAGGGGGTGGGGATACGCAGTATTTT

V gene: TRBV18
clone size: once
D gene: .
J gene: TRBJ1-5
CDR3 protein: CASSTSGGGTDQPQHF
CDR3 DNA: TGTGCCAGCTCGACGAGCGGGGGGGGTACCGATCAGCCCCAGCATTTT

V gene: TRBV5-6
clone size: .
D gene: .
J gene: TRBJ2-2
CDR3 protein: CASSHGRTGELFF
CDR3 DNA: TGTGCCAGCAGCCACGGTAGGACCGGGGAGCTGTTTTTT

V gene: TRBV7-2
clone size: .
D gene: TRBD1
J gene: TRBJ2-5
CDR3 protein: CASSWDRGVETQYF
CDR3 DNA: TGTGCCAGCAGCTGGGACAGGGGTGTAGAGACCCAGTACTTC

V gene: TRBV6-5
clone size: .
D gene: TRBD2
J gene: TRBJ2-7
CDR3 protein: CASRTGLAGNYEQYF
CDR3 DNA: TGTGCCAGCAGGACTGGACTAGCGGGAAACTACGAGCAGTACTTC

V gene: TRBV19
clone size: .
D gene: .
J gene: TRBJ1-5
CDR3 protein: CASTPEPTGRNQPQHF
CDR3 DNA: TGTGCCAGTACCCCGGAACCTACTGGCCGCAATCAGCCCCAGCATTTT

V gene: TRBV28
clone size: .
D gene: .
J gene: TRBJ2-5
CDR3 protein: CASSLWERGGQYF
CDR3 DNA: TGTGCCAGCAGTTTATGGGAGAGAGGGGGCCAGTACTTC

V gene: TRBV7-9
clone size: .
D gene: .
J gene: TRBJ2-1
CDR3 protein: CASSRLQYNEQFF
CDR3 DNA: TGTGCCAGCAGCAGACTACAGTACAATGAGCAGTTCTTC

V gene: TRBV7-3
clone size: .
D gene: TRBD2
J gene: TRBJ2-1
CDR3 protein: CASSKSGSPYNEQFF
CDR3 DNA: TGTGCCAGCAGCAAAAGCGGGAGTCCCTACAATGAGCAGTTCTTC

V gene: TRBV28
clone size: .
D gene: TRBD2
J gene: TRBJ2-2
CDR3 protein: CASSDSGRREVGELFF
CDR3 DNA: TGTGCCAGCAGTGATAGCGGGAGGAGGGAGGTCGGGGAGCTGTTTTTT

V gene: TRBV6-1
clone size: .
D gene: .
J gene: TRBJ2-1
CDR3 protein: CASSEMTHWSYNEQFF
CDR3 DNA: TGTGCCAGCAGTGAGATGACACACTGGTCCTACAATGAGCAGTTCTTC

V gene: TRBV21-1
clone size: .
D gene: .
J gene: TRBJ2-5
CDR3 protein: CASSRRTKGQTETQYF
CDR3 DNA: TGTGCCAGCAGCAGGCGAACGAAGGGACAGACAGAGACCCAGTACTTC

V gene: TRBV4-3
clone size: .
D gene: TRBD2
J gene: TRBJ2-1
CDR3 protein: CASSQDVLAGGSSYNEQFF
CDR3 DNA: TGCGCCAGCAGCCAAGATGTTCTGGCGGGAGGGAGCTCCTACAATGAGCAGTTCTTC

V gene: TRBV6-5
clone size: .
D gene: TRBD1
J gene: TRBJ1-2
CDR3 protein: CASSRTGTGHYGYTF
CDR3 DNA: TGTGCCAGCAGTAGGACCGGGACAGGGCACTATGGCTACACCTTC

V gene: TRBV11-2
clone size: once
D gene: .
J gene: TRBJ1-1
CDR3 protein: CASSLVTKNTEAFF
CDR3 DNA: TGTGCCAGCAGCTTAGTCACCAAGAACACTGAAGCTTTCTTT

V gene: TRBV6-5
clone size: once
D gene: .
J gene: TRBJ1-6
CDR3 protein: CASSYTRSREDSPLHF
CDR3 DNA: TGTGCCAGCAGTTACACAAGATCACGGGAGGATTCACCCCTCCACTTT

V gene: TRBV5-1
clone size: .
D gene: .
J gene: TRBJ2-7
CDR3 protein: CASSSKGQGASGRIHEQYF
CDR3 DNA: TGCGCCAGCAGCTCGAAGGGACAGGGGGCTAGCGGGAGGATCCACGAGCAGTACTTC

V gene: TRBV5-1
clone size: .
D gene: .
J gene: TRBJ2-1
CDR3 protein: CASTAGGSNNEQFF
CDR3 DNA: TGCGCCAGCACCGCCGGAGGGTCTAACAATGAGCAGTTCTTC

V gene: TRBV5-4
clone size: .
D gene: .
J gene: TRBJ2-5
CDR3 protein: CASGSTVVQETQYF
CDR3 DNA: TGTGCCAGCGGCTCGACGGTAGTCCAAGAGACCCAGTACTTC

V gene: TRBV28
clone size: .
D gene: .
J gene: TRBJ1-5
CDR3 protein: CASWTGPYSNQPQHF
CDR3 DNA: TGTGCCAGTTGGACGGGCCCTTATAGCAATCAGCCCCAGCATTTT

V gene: TRBV7-2
clone size: .
D gene: .
J gene: TRBJ1-4
CDR3 protein: CASGGDWNEKLFF
CDR3 DNA: TGTGCCAGCGGGGGGGACTGGAATGAAAAACTGTTTTTT

V gene: TRBV10-3
clone size: few
D gene: .
J gene: TRBJ1-2
CDR3 protein: CAISEAGQGTYGYTF
CDR3 DNA: TGTGCCATCAGTGAGGCTGGGCAGGGAACGTATGGCTACACCTTC

V gene: TRBV10-1
clone size: .
D gene: TRBD2
J gene: TRBJ2-2
CDR3 protein: CASSPGGGTGELFF
CDR3 DNA: TGCGCCAGCAGTCCTGGGGGGGGCACCGGGGAGCTGTTTTTT

V gene: TRBV7-2
clone size: .
D gene: .
J gene: TRBJ2-2
CDR3 protein: CASSLLGVRAGELFF
CDR3 DNA: TGTGCCAGCAGCCTTCTGGGGGTTCGGGCCGGGGAGCTGTTTTTT

V gene: TRBV5-1
clone size: .
D gene: TRBD2
J gene: TRBJ2-3
CDR3 protein: CASSTGTSSADTQYF
CDR3 DNA: TGCGCCAGCAGCACCGGGACTAGCTCCGCCGATACGCAGTATTTT

V gene: TRBV7-6
clone size: .
D gene: .
J gene: TRBJ2-1
CDR3 protein: CASSLLSGRTGGEQFF
CDR3 DNA: TGTGCCAGCAGCTTACTAAGCGGGAGAACAGGGGGGGAGCAGTTCTTC

V gene: TRBV5-1
clone size: .
D gene: .
J gene: TRBJ1-3
CDR3 protein: CASSLGRGTGNTIYF
CDR3 DNA: TGCGCCAGCAGCTTGGGTCGGGGAACTGGAAACACCATATATTTT

V gene: TRBV27
clone size: .
D gene: .
J gene: TRBJ1-5
CDR3 protein: CASSSILGQPQHF
CDR3 DNA: TGTGCCAGCAGCTCAATTCTGGGGCAGCCCCAGCATTTT

V gene: TRBV14
clone size: .
D gene: .
J gene: TRBJ2-5
CDR3 protein: CASSQQGRGRETQYF
CDR3 DNA: TGTGCCAGCAGCCAACAGGGGAGGGGACGAGAGACCCAGTACTTC

V gene: TRBV6-1
clone size: .
D gene: .
J gene: TRBJ2-1
CDR3 protein: CASSEAWGSGNEQFF
CDR3 DNA: TGTGCCAGCAGTGAAGCTTGGGGTTCGGGCAATGAGCAGTTCTTC

V gene: TRBV7-2
clone size: .
D gene: TRBD2
J gene: TRBJ2-5
CDR3 protein: CASSPAPRTSGWQETQYF
CDR3 DNA: TGTGCCAGCAGCCCGGCGCCGAGGACTAGCGGGTGGCAAGAGACCCAGTACTTC

V gene: TRBV5-1
clone size: few
D gene: .
J gene: TRBJ1-3
CDR3 protein: CASRTDPGNTIYF
CDR3 DNA: TGCGCCAGCAGGACGGACCCTGGAAACACCATATATTTT

V gene: TRBV12-5
clone size: once
D gene: .
J gene: TRBJ2-1
CDR3 protein: CASGLRLHSYNEQFF
CDR3 DNA: TGTGCTAGTGGTTTACGGCTGCACTCCTACAATGAGCAGTTCTTC

V gene: TRBV6-1
clone size: .
D gene: .
J gene: TRBJ2-7
CDR3 protein: CASSEGSEQYF
CDR3 DNA: TGTGCCAGCAGTGAAGGATCCGAGCAGTACTTC

V gene: TRBV6-5
clone size: once
D gene: TRBD1
J gene: TRBJ2-7
CDR3 protein: CASSYHGGQGVWEQYF
CDR3 DNA: TGTGCCAGCAGTTACCATGGGGGACAGGGGGTTTGGGAGCAGTACTTC

V gene: TRBV7-9
clone size: .
D gene: TRBD2
J gene: TRBJ2-1
CDR3 protein: CASSQGTSGSDEQFF
CDR3 DNA: TGTGCCAGCAGCCAGGGGACTAGCGGGAGTGATGAGCAGTTCTTC

V gene: TRBV2
clone size: .
D gene: TRBD1
J gene: TRBJ1-2
CDR3 protein: CASSKKGTAYNYGYTF
CDR3 DNA: TGTGCCAGCAGCAAAAAAGGGACAGCATATAACTATGGCTACACCTTC

V gene: TRBV6-5
clone size: .
D gene: TRBD1
J gene: TRBJ1-2
CDR3 protein: CASSYSETGDNYGYTF
CDR3 DNA: TGTGCCAGCAGTTACTCGGAGACAGGGGACAACTATGGCTACACCTTC

V gene: TRBV28
clone size: .
D gene: TRBD1
J gene: TRBJ2-2
CDR3 protein: CASRGTGALTGELFF
CDR3 DNA: TGTGCCAGCAGGGGGACAGGGGCCCTCACCGGGGAGCTGTTTTTT

V gene: TRBV10-1
clone size: .
D gene: TRBD2
J gene: TRBJ2-1
CDR3 protein: CASSKRGSKNNEQFF
CDR3 DNA: TGCGCCAGCAGCAAGCGGGGGAGTAAGAACAATGAGCAGTTCTTC

V gene: TRBV4-2
clone size: .
D gene: .
J gene: TRBJ2-7
CDR3 protein: CASSQERRYEQYF
CDR3 DNA: TGTGCCAGCAGCCAAGAAAGGAGATACGAGCAGTACTTC

V gene: TRBV28
clone size: .
D gene: TRBD1
J gene: TRBJ1-2
CDR3 protein: CASSNTGTVPYGYTF
CDR3 DNA: TGTGCCAGCAGTAATACCGGGACAGTTCCCTATGGCTACACCTTC

V gene: TRBV11-3
clone size: .
D gene: .
J gene: TRBJ2-1
CDR3 protein: CASSSSSGNEQFF
CDR3 DNA: TGTGCCAGCAGCTCGTCAAGCGGCAATGAGCAGTTCTTC

V gene: TRBV19
clone size: .
D gene: .
J gene: TRBJ2-1
CDR3 protein: CASGRSSYNEQFF
CDR3 DNA: TGTGCCAGTGGGCGAAGCTCCTACAATGAGCAGTTCTTC

V gene: TRBV7-9
clone size: once
D gene: TRBD1
J gene: TRBJ2-7
CDR3 protein: CASSSTGTGHEQYF
CDR3 DNA: TGTGCCAGCAGCTCAACCGGGACAGGGCACGAGCAGTACTTC

V gene: TRBV19
clone size: .
D gene: .
J gene: TRBJ1-1
CDR3 protein: CASSKTGLNTEAFF
CDR3 DNA: TGTGCCAGTAGTAAAACAGGGTTGAACACTGAAGCTTTCTTT

V gene: TRBV4-2
clone size: .
D gene: TRBD1
J gene: TRBJ1-1
CDR3 protein: CASSLTGVGTEAFF
CDR3 DNA: TGTGCCAGCAGCCTGACAGGGGTCGGCACTGAAGCTTTCTTT

V gene: TRBV5-1
clone size: .
D gene: .
J gene: TRBJ1-1
CDR3 protein: CASSFVPGLMNTEAFF
CDR3 DNA: TGCGCCAGCAGCTTCGTCCCGGGCCTCATGAACACTGAAGCTTTCTTT

V gene: TRBV30
clone size: .
D gene: TRBD1
J gene: TRBJ2-3
CDR3 protein: CALTGRVTDTQYF
CDR3 DNA: TGTGCCTTGACAGGGCGTGTAACAGATACGCAGTATTTT

V gene: TRBV2
clone size: .
D gene: TRBD2
J gene: TRBJ2-3
CDR3 protein: CAGQRETPPDTQYF
CDR3 DNA: TGTGCCGGCCAGCGGGAGACCCCCCCAGATACGCAGTATTTT

V gene: TRBV18
clone size: .
D gene: .
J gene: TRBJ1-1
CDR3 protein: CASSVTDVDTEAFF
CDR3 DNA: TGTGCCAGCTCAGTGACAGATGTTGACACTGAAGCTTTCTTT

V gene: TRBV6-1
clone size: .
D gene: TRBD1
J gene: TRBJ1-1
CDR3 protein: CASSDRGNTEAFF
CDR3 DNA: TGTGCCAGCAGTGACAGGGGGAATACTGAAGCTTTCTTT

V gene: TRBV5-1
clone size: .
D gene: .
J gene: TRBJ1-4
CDR3 protein: CASSFPLGQTNEKLFF
CDR3 DNA: TGCGCCAGCAGCTTTCCGTTGGGACAAACTAATGAAAAACTGTTTTTT

V gene: TRBV5-1
clone size: .
D gene: .
J gene: TRBJ1-2
CDR3 protein: CASIAGPQWGYGYTF
CDR3 DNA: TGCGCCAGCATTGCGGGACCCCAATGGGGCTATGGCTACACCTTC

V gene: TRBV28
clone size: .
D gene: TRBD1
J gene: TRBJ2-7
CDR3 protein: CASSPRTGGIAQYF
CDR3 DNA: TGTGCCAGCAGTCCGAGGACAGGGGGAATCGCGCAGTACTTC